These 8 T cell receptor beta chains were sequenced from one sample in a study of lymphopenia after photon versus proton radiotherapy. The method was immunoSEQ multiplex PCR; TCRdb's version includes in-frame clones alone and lacks a portion of them. The table has over 50,000 clones, approximately 86% seen once. Material: peripheral blood, obtained from a patient treated with photon-based radiotherapy. The receptors were sampled from a middle-aged man with gastric cancer.

This clone was recorded once. The CDR3 region has the DNA TGCGCCAGCAGCTTGGGGCCAGGGGCGTTCGACGAGCAGTACTTC. It is translated as CASSLGPGAFDEQYF. The rearrangement uses TRBV5-1 and TRBJ2-7, with a tentative D call TRBD1 (6 bases). CDR1 and CDR2 (germline): SGHRS, YFSETQ. The CDR3 extends over 15 amino acids. V was shortened by 0 bases and J by 5 bases, with 15 bases between the two germline ends.

V and J are TRBV4-1 and TRBJ1-1; weak D call: TRBD1 (6 bases). V was trimmed by 1 base and J by 1 base, leaving 13 bases between them. The V gene's germline CDR1 is MGHRA and CDR2 YSYEKL. The CDR3 loop spans 16 amino acids. CDR3 nucleotides: TGCGCCAGCAGCCAAGTAGTGCGGGGGGCGAACACTGAAGCTTTCTTT. As protein: CASSQVVRGANTEAFF.

CDR3 sequence reads: CASSWGGGDNSPLHF. The CDR3 DNA is TGTGCCAGCAGCTGGGGTGGGGGCGATAATTCACCCCTCCACTTT. The chain combines TRBV5-4 with TRBJ1-6; TRBD1 might be the D (6 bases). The CDR3 totals 15 residues. Trimming removed 3 bases at V and 5 bases at J, with 12 bases between. Germline assignment: CDR1 SGHNT and CDR2 YYREEE (reference sequence). The variable domain in full, completed from reference TRBV5-4 and TRBJ1-6, reads ETGVTQSPTHLIKTRGQQVTLRCSSQSGHNTVSWYQQALGQGPQFIFQYYREEENGRGNFPPRFSGLQFPNYSSELNVNALELDDSALYLCASSWGGGDNSPLHFGNGTRLTVT.

The J gene is TRBJ2-5, the V gene TRBV7-2, with 15 nucleotides matching TRBD2. J lost 1 base, V lost 6 bases, and 3 bases had no gene match. Per the germline V gene, CDR1 is SGHTA and CDR2 is FQGNSA. There are 16 residues in the CDR3. DNA of the CDR3: TGTGCCAGCAGTCGGACTAGCGGGGGGGTCCAAGAGACCCAGTACTTC. It specifies CASSRTSGGVQETQYF.

The CDR3: CAWSVRIGGESPLHF. CDR3 DNA: TGTGCCTGGAGTGTACGGATTGGGGGCGAGTCACCCCTCCACTTT. The chain links TRBV30 to TRBJ1-6, with TRBD1 as a possible D gene (6 bases). From germline, CDR1 is GTSNPN and CDR2 SVGIG (reference sequence). The V gene lost 0 bases and the J gene lost 10 bases, with 16 bases spanning the gap. The CDR3 loop spans 15 amino acids.

The rearrangement uses TRBV2 and TRBJ1-6; D is unresolved. Germline CDR1 is SNHLY and CDR2 is FYNNEI. This CDR3 spans 13 amino acids. V was cut by 7 bases and J by 4 bases, with 8 bases left in between. Here the CDR3 DNA reads TGTGCCAGCATAACGGAGTATAATTCACCCCTCCACTTT. This encodes CASITEYNSPLHF. The full variable domain, with the rest looked up from reference TRBV2 and TRBJ1-6, is EPEVTQTPSHQVTQMGQEVILRCVPISNHLYFYWYRQILGQKVEFLVSFYNNEISEKSEIFDDQFSVERPDGSNFTLKIRSTKLEDSAMYFCASITEYNSPLHFGNGTRLTVT.

This chain links TRBV6-1 with TRBJ2-3; a weak D match, TRBD1 (5 bases). Germline V lookup: CDR1 MNHNS, CDR2 SASEGT. CDR3 length: 15 residues. The V gene lost 2 bases and the J gene lost 0 bases, with 9 bases spanning the gap. DNA for the CDR3: TGTGCCAGCAGTGAACCTCGGACAAGCACAGATACGCAGTATTTT. Translation: CASSEPRTSTDTQYF.

The chain links TRBV7-9 to TRBJ1-1; the D is unclear. This CDR3 is 11 amino acids long. The germline V and J ends were trimmed by 5 bases and 7 bases, with 8 bases remaining between them. Germline CDR1 is SEHNR and CDR2 is FQNEAQ (reference sequence). In nucleotides, the CDR3 is TGTGCCAGCAGCCAGCGCAGTGAAGCTTTCTTT. It specifies CASSQRSEAFF.